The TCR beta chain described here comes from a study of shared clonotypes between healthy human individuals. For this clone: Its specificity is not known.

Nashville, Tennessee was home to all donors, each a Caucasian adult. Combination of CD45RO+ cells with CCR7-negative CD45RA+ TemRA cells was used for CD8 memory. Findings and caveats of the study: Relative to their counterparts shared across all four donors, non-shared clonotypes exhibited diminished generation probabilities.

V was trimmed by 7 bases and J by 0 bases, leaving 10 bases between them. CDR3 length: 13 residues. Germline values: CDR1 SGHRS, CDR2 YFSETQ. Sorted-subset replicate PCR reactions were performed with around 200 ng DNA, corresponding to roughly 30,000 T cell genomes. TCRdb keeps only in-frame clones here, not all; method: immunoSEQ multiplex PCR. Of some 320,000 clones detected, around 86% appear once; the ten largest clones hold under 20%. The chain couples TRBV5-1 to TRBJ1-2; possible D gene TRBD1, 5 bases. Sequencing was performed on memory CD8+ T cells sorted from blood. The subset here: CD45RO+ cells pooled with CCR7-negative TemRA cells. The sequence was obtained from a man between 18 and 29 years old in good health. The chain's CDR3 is CASFGGTNYGYTF. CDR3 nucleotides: TGCGCCAGCTTCGGGGGGACTAACTATGGCTACACCTTC.